This T cell receptor beta chain was sequenced during a study of cytomegalovirus exposure and HLA in healthy donors. Study-level findings and limits: Association of a missense DCLRE1C variant with TCR beta V- and J-gene trimming was reported in a later analysis. An analysis done earlier found most TCR beta V segments productive about 87% or about 30% of the time. Researchers counted around 180 TCR beta chains as cytomegalovirus-associated. Sequencing artifact likely explains a cluster of highly shared sequence variants.

The PCR used 60 Vbeta and 13 Jbeta primers. The data were produced by immunoSEQ multiplex PCR, yet TCRdb's version contains in-frame clones alone and is incomplete. The sample contains about 150,000 clones, about two thirds of which appear only once. As to this clone: Antigen specificity is unknown.

V dropped 5 bases and J dropped 5; count of bases not matched to a gene: 4. The CDR3 consists of 15 residues. Germline V gene lookup returns CDR1 SGHRS and CDR2 YFSETQ. The source of this sequence is a middle-aged woman in good health and CMV-seronegative. What was sequenced was PBMCs. The chain employs TRBV5-1 and TRBJ2-2; 12 bases line up with TRBD1. The CDR3 sequence is CASRPGQGATGELFF. The DNA for the CDR3 is TGCGCCAGCAGACCGGGACAGGGGGCGACCGGGGAGCTGTTTTTT.